This T cell receptor (beta chain) was sequenced in a study of CD8+CD57+ T cells in acquired aplastic anemia. Looking at the study overall: DNA per sorted CD4+ or CD8+ sample ranged about 0.2 to 30 ug, averaging 3.2 ug. Findings of the study overall: Patients were compared with controls for CD8+ Simpson's diversity, and no significant difference emerged. The number of CD8+ CDR3 sequences shared by patients and controls was fewer than 35.

Points on this clonotype: Antigen unknown.

It was genomic DNA that served as the template for profiling TCR beta VDJ and CDR3. TCRdb processed the reads anew with MiXCR; each CDR3 protein has one entry. This sample has roughly 80,000 distinct CDR3 sequences, with approximately 70% found just once. An expansion of CD8+CD57+ cells by flow cytometry had been shown in patients chosen for sequencing. All patients were therapy-naive when blood was sampled. This sequence originates from a human donor with aplastic anemia. The sample taken for sequencing was sorted CD4+, CD8+, or CD8+CD57+ T cells (not recorded which) from PBMCs.

The CDR3 loop reads CASSLAGTKNEKLFF. The CDR3 DNA is TGCGCCAGCAGCTTGGCCGGGACAAAGAATGAAAAACTGTTTTTT. This sequence joins TRBV5-1 and TRBJ1-4; TRBD1 is a possible D gene (6 bases). CDR1 and CDR2 (germline): SGHRS, YFSETQ. CDR3 length: 15 amino acids. V lost 0 bases to trimming and J lost 5 bases, with 11 bases between them.